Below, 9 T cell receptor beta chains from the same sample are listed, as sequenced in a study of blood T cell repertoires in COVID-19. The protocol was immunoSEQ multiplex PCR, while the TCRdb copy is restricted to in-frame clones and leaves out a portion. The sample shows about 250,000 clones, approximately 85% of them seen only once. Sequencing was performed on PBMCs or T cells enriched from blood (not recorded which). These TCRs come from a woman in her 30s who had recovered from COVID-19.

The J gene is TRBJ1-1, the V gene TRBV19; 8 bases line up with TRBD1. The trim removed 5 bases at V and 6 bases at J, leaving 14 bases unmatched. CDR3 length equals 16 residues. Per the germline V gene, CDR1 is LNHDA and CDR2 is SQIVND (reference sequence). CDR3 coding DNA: TGTGCCAGTAGTGGGCGGTTTAGGACAGGGCGGGCTGAAGCTTTCTTT. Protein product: CASSGRFRTGRAEAFF.

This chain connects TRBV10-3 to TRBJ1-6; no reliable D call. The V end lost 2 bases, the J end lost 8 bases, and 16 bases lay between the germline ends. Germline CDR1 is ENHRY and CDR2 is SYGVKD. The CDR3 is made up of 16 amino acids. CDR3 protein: CAISEISGSNDSPLHF. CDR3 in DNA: TGTGCCATCAGTGAGATTTCGGGGTCGAATGATTCACCCCTCCACTTT.

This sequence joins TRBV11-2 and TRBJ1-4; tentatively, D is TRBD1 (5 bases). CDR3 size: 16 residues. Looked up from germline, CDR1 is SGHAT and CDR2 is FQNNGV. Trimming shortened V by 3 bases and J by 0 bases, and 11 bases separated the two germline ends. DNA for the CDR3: TGTGCCAGCAGCTTGCCGTCAGGGTCAACTAATGAAAAACTGTTTTTT. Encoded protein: CASSLPSGSTNEKLFF.

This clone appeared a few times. The CDR3 region is CASSMGGGTTEAFF. Written as DNA, the CDR3 is TGTGCCAGTAGTATGGGAGGGGGAACCACTGAAGCTTTCTTT. The V gene is TRBV19, the J gene TRBJ1-1; perhaps TRBD1 as D (6 bases). The CDR3 sequence is 14 residues long. Trimming took 3 bases from V and 4 from J, leaving 12 bases between them. Germline V gene sequence: CDR1 LNHDA, CDR2 SQIVND (reference sequence).

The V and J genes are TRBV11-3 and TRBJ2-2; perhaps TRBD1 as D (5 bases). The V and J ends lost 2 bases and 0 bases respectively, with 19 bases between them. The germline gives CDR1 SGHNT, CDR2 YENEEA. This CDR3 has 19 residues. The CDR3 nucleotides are TGTGCCAGCAGCTTAAGGTCGGGCCCAGAAGGGGCGAACACCGGGGAGCTGTTTTTT. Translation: CASSLRSGPEGANTGELFF. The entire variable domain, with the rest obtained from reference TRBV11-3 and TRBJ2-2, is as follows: EAGVVQSPRYKIIEKKQPVAFWCNPISGHNTLYWYLQNLGQGPELLIRYENEEAVDDSQLPKDRFSAERLKGVDSTLKIQPAELGDSAVYLCASSLRSGPEGANTGELFFGEGSRLTVL.

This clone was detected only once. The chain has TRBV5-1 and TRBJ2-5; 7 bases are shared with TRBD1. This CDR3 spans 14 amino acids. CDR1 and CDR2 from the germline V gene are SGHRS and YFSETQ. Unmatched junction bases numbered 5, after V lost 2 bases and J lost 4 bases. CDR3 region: CASSLIPGGETQYF. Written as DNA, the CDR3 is TGCGCCAGCAGCTTAATCCCAGGGGGAGAGACCCAGTACTTC.

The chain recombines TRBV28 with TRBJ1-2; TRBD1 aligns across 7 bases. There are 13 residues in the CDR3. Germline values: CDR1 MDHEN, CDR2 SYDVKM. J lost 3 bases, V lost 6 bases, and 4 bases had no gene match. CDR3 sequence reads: CASSPGQHYGYTF. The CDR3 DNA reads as TGTGCCAGCAGCCCGGGACAGCACTATGGCTACACCTTC.

The chain's CDR3 is CASSQDRGQGLTDTQYF. The CDR3 region has the DNA TGCGCCAGCAGCCAAGATAGAGGACAGGGACTCACAGATACGCAGTATTTT. The chain combines TRBV4-1 with TRBJ2-3, with 8 bases lining up with TRBD1. The germline CDR1 and CDR2 sequences are MGHRA and YSYEKL. V dropped 0 bases and J dropped 2; count of bases not matched to a gene: 7. There are 17 residues in the CDR3.

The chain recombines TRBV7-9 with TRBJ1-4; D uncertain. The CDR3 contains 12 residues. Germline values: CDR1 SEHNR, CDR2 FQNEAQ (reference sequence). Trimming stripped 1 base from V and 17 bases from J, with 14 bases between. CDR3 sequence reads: CASSLVGLPGFF. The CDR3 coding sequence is TGTGCCAGCAGCTTAGTTGGACTCCCCGGATTTTTT. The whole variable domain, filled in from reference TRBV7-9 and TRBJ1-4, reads DTGVSQNPRHKITKRGQNVTFRCDPISEHNRLYWYRQTLGQGPEFLTYFQNEAQLEKSRLLSDRFSAERPKGSFSTLEIQRTEQGDSAMYLCASSLVGLPGFFGSGTQLSVL.